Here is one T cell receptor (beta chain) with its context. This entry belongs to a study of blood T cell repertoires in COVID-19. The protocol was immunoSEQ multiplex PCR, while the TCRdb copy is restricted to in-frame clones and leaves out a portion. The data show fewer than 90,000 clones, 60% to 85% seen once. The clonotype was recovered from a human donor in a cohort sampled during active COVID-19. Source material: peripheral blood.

CDR3: CASSSQREGYNEQFF. CDR3 nucleotide sequence: TGTGCCAGCAGCTCTCAGCGGGAGGGATACAATGAGCAGTTCTTC. The rearrangement joins TRBV5-4 to TRBJ2-1, with 10 bases lining up with TRBD2. V was pared by 3 bases and J by 4 bases, with 4 bases of the junction left unmatched. Germline CDR1 reads SGHNT; CDR2 reads YYREEE (reference sequence). The CDR3 has 15 residues.